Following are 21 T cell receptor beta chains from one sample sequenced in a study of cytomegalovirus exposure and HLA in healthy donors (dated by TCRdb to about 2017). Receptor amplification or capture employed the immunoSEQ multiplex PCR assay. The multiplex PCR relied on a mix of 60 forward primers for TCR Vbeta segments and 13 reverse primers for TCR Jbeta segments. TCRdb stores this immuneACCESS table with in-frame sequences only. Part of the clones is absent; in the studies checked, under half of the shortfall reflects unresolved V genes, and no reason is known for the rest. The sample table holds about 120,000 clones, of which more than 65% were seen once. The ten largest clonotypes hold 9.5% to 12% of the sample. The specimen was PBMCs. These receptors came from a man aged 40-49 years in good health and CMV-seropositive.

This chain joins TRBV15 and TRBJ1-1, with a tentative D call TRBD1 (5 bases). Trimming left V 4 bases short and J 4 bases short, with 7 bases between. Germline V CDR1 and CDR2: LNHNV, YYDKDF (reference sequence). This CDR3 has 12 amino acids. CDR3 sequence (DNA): TGTGCCACCAGCAAGCAGGGCACTGAAGCTTTCTTT. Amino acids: CATSKQGTEAFF.

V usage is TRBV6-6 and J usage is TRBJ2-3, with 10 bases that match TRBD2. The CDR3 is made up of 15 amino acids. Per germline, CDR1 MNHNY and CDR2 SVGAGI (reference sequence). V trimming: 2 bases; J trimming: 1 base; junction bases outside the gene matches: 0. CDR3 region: CASSYTSGGTDTQYF. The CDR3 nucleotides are TGTGCCAGCAGTTACACTAGCGGGGGCACAGATACGCAGTATTTT.

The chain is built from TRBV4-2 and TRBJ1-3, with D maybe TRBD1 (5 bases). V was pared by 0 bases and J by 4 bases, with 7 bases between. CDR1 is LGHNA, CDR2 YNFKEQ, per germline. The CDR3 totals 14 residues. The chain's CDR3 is CASSQDRAGNTIYF. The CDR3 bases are TGTGCCAGCAGCCAAGACAGGGCAGGAAACACCATATATTTT.

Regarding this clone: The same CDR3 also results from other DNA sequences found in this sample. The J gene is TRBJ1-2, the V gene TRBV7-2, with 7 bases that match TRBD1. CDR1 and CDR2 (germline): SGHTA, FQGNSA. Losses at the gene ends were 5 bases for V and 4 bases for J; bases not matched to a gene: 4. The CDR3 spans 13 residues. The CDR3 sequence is CASSADRVYGYTF. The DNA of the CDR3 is TGTGCCAGCAGCGCAGACAGGGTCTATGGCTACACCTTC. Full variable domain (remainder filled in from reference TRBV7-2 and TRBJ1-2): GAGVSQSPSNKVTEKGKDVELRCDPISGHTALYWYRQSLGQGLEFLIYFQGNSAPDKSGLPSDRFSAERTGGSVSTLTIQRTQQEDSAVYLCASSADRVYGYTFGSGTRLTVV.

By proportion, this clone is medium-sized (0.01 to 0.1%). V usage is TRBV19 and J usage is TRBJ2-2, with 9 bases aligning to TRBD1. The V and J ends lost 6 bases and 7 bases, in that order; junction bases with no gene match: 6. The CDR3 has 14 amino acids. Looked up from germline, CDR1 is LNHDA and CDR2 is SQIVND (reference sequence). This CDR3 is CASRFGTGIGELFF. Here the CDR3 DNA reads TGTGCCAGTAGGTTCGGGACAGGGATCGGGGAGCTGTTTTTT.

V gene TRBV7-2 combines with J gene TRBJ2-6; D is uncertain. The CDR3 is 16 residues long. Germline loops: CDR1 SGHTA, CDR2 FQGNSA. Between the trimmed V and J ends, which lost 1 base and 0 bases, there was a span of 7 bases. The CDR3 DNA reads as TGTGCCAGCAGCTTAGTTTCCATCTCTGGGGCCAACGTCCTGACTTTC. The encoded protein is CASSLVSISGANVLTF. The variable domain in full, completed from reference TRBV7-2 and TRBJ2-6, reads GAGVSQSPSNKVTEKGKDVELRCDPISGHTALYWYRQSLGQGLEFLIYFQGNSAPDKSGLPSDRFSAERTGGSVSTLTIQRTQQEDSAVYLCASSLVSISGANVLTFGAGSRLTVL.

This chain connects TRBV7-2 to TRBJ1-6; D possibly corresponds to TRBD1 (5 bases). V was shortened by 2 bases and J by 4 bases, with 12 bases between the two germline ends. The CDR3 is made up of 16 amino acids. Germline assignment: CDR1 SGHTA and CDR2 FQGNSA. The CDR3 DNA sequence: TGTGCCAGCAGCTTAACGGGGGGGGAGTATAATTCACCCCTCCACTTT. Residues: CASSLTGGEYNSPLHF.

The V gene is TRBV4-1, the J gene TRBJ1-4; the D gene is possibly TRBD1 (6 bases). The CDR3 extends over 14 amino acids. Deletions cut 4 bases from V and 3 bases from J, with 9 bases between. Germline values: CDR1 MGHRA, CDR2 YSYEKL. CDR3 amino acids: CASSPDRSNEKLFF. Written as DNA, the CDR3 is TGCGCCAGCAGCCCCGACAGGTCTAATGAAAAACTGTTTTTT.

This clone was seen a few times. The CDR3 sequence: CASSQRGQGGTEAFF. In nucleotides, the CDR3 is TGCGCCAGCAGCCAAAGAGGACAGGGTGGCACTGAAGCTTTCTTT. V gene TRBV4-1 combines with J gene TRBJ1-1; 8 bases line up with TRBD1. The junction had 6 bases not matched to a gene; V was cut back by 2 bases and J by 4 bases. Germline V gives CDR1 MGHRA, CDR2 YSYEKL. The CDR3 contains 15 residues.

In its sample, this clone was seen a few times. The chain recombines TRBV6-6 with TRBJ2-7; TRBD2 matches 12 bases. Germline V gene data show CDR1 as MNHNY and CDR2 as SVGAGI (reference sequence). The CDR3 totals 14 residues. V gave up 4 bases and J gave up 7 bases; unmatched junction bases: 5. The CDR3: CASSSSGGAEEQYF. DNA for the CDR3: TGTGCCAGCAGTTCTAGCGGGGGGGCTGAGGAGCAGTACTTC.

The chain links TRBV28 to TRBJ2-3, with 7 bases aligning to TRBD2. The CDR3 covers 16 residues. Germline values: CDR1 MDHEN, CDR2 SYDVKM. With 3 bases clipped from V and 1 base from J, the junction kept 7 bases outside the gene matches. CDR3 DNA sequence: TGTGCCAGCAGTTTGGGCCCTAGCGGCGGCACAGATACGCAGTATTTT. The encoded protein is CASSLGPSGGTDTQYF.

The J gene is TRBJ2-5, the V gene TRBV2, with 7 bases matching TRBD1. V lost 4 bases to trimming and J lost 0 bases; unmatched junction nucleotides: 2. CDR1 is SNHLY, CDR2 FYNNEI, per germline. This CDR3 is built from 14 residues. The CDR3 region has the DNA TGTGCCAGCAGTGTAGGACAGGACCAAGAGACCCAGTACTTC. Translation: CASSVGQDQETQYF.

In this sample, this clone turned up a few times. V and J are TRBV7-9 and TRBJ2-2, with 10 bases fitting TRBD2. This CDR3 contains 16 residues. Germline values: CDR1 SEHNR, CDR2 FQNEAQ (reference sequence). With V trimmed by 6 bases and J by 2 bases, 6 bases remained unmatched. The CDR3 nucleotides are TGTGCCAGCAGTTCTAGCGGGGGAGCCAACACCGGGGAGCTGTTTTTT. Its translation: CASSSSGGANTGELFF. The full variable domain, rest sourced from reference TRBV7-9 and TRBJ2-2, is DTGVSQNPRHKITKRGQNVTFRCDPISEHNRLYWYRQTLGQGPEFLTYFQNEAQLEKSRLLSDRFSAERPKGSFSTLEIQRTEQGDSAMYLCASSSSGGANTGELFFGEGSRLTVL.

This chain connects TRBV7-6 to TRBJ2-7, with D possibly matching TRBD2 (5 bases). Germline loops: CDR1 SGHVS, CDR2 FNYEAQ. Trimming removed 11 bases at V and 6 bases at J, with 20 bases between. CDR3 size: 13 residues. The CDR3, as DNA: TGTGCCGGCGGGCCACAGAGCGGAGTCGAGCAGTACTTC. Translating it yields CAGGPQSGVEQYF.

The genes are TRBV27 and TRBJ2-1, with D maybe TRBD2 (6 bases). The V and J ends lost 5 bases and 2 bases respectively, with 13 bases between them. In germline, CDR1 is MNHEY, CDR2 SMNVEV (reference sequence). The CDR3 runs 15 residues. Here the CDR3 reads CASSMRGNTYNEQFF. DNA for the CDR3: TGTGCCAGCAGTATGCGGGGCAACACCTACAATGAGCAGTTCTTC.

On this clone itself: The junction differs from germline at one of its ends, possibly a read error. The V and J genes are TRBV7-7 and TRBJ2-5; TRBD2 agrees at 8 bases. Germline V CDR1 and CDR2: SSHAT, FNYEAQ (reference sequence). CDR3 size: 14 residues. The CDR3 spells CASSFTSGGETQYF. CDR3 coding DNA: TGTGCTAGCAGCTTTACTAGCGGTGGAGAGACCCAGTACTTC.

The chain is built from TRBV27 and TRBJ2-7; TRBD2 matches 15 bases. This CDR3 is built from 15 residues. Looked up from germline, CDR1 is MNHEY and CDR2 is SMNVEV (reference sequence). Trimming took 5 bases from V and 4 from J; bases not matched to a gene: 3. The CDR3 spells CASSGLAGGLYEQYF. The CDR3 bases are TGTGCCAGCAGTGGACTAGCGGGGGGGCTTTACGAGCAGTACTTC.

CDR3 coding DNA: TGTGCCAGCAGCGCGAGAAAAGGACAGGGGGTGAACAATGAGCAGTTCTTC. This codes for CASSARKGQGVNNEQFF. The chain links TRBV9 to TRBJ2-1, with 10 bases lining up with TRBD1. Germline V gene data show CDR1 as SGDLS and CDR2 as YYNGEE. This CDR3 has 17 amino acids. Trimming removed 3 bases from V and 5 bases from J; junction bases left unmatched: 11.

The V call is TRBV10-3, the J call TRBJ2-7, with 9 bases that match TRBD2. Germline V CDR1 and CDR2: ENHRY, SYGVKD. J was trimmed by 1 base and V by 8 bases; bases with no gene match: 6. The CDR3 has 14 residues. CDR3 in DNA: TGTGCCATCGGGAAGCGGGGGGATTCCTACGAGCAGTACTTC. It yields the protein CAIGKRGDSYEQYF.

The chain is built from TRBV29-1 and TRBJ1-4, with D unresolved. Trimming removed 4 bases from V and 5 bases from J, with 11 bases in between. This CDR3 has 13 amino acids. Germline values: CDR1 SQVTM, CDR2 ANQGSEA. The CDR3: CSVGEGMNEKLFF. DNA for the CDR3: TGCAGCGTTGGGGAGGGAATGAATGAAAAACTGTTTTTT.

Here the CDR3 DNA reads TGCGCCAGCAGCTTTACAGCAAACTCTAACTATGGCTACACCTTC. It encodes CASSFTANSNYGYTF. The genes are TRBV5-1 and TRBJ1-2; no reliable D call. This CDR3 is built from 15 residues. Per germline, CDR1 SGHRS and CDR2 YFSETQ. V shed 2 bases and J shed 0 bases, with 11 bases lying between them.